The present T cell receptor beta chain was sequenced within a study of T cell responses to AZD1222 COVID-19 vaccine. Study results and limitations: Most donors were white British, females outnumbered males, and clonal diversity was possibly underestimated. Increases in Spike-specific TCR breadth and depth were seen after two AZD1222 doses. Without day 14 samples, only post-peak T cell repertoires were studied. It was only a handful of AZD1222 recipients who were seropositive at baseline.

CDR1 and CDR2 (germline): SQVTM, ANQGSEA. The CDR3 extends over 11 amino acids. Trimming shortened V by 7 bases and J by 6 bases, and 10 bases separated the two germline ends. Profiled with immunoSEQ multiplex PCR; TCRdb holds only in-frame clones, not every one. Of over 65,000 clones detected, roughly 87% appear once; the ten largest clones hold about 5.7%. On this clone: Antigen unknown.

The TCR originated in an adult who received the AZD1222 COVID-19 vaccine. The material sequenced was peripheral blood, taken 28 days after the second AZD1222 dose. The rearrangement links TRBV29-1 to TRBJ2-1; possible D gene TRBD2, 5 bases. CDR3 nucleotide sequence: TGCAGCGGGGAGTTGGTCAATGAGCAGTTCTTC. As protein: CSGELVNEQFF.